This TCR beta chain was sequenced during a study of T cells in Graves' hyperthyroidism and ophthalmopathy. As concerns this clonotype: A much larger clone lies a single base off, so this may be a read error.

The investigators amplified TCR beta CDR3 regions from RNA transcripts. The primer set for the first-round RT-PCR of the TCR CDR3 was HTBI. In TCRdb, the multiplex PCR reads were re-called with MiXCR into one record per CDR3 protein. This table holds approximately 320,000 distinct CDR3 sequences, 16% found once. The CDR3 is 13 residues long. V usage is TRBV12-3 or TRBV12-4 and J usage is TRBJ1-1, with no clear D. The TCR comes from a man aged 25 to 40 with Graves' hyperthyroidism. The sample taken for sequencing was blood. CDR3 bases: TGTGTCAGCAGTCTCTCGGCCGAGACTGAAGCTTTCTTT. It specifies CVSSLSAETEAFF.